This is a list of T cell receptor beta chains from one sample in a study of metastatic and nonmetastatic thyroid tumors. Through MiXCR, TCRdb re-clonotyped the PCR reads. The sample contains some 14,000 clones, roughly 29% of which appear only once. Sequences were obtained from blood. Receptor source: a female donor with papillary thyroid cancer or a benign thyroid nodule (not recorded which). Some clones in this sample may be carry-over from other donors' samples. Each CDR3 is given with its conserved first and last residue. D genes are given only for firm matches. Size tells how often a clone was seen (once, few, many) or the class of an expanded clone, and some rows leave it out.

TGTGCCAGTCAGGGTTTTGGAAACACCATATATTTT | CASQGFGNTIYF | few | TRBV28 | . | TRBJ1-3 | 12
TGTGCCAGCAGCGCGGGGCCAGGAATGACTGAAGCTTTCTTT | CASSAGPGMTEAFF | . | TRBV7-3 | . | TRBJ1-1 | 14
TGTGCCAGCAGTGCGACTAGTGGTGCCAAAAACATTCAGTACTTC | CASSATSGAKNIQYF | many | TRBV6-2/TRBV6-3 | . | TRBJ2-4 | 15
TGCGCCAGCAGCCAAGATGCCGCAGGGTGTGGTGATACACAGTATTTT | CASSQDAAGCGDTQYF | . | TRBV4-1 | . | TRBJ2-3 | 16
TGCAGTGCTCCTCGACTAGCGGGAGCACCAGGGGAGCTGTTTTTT | CSAPRLAGAPGELFF | medium-sized | TRBV20-1 | TRBD2 | TRBJ2-2 | 15
TGTGCCAGCAGCAGATTATCAAATGAGCAGTTCTTC | CASSRLSNEQFF | . | TRBV7-9 | . | TRBJ2-1 | 12
TGTGCCAGCAGCTTAGCGGGAGAAACGCAGTATTTT | CASSLAGETQYF | many | TRBV7-2 | . | TRBJ2-3 | 12
TGCGCCAGCAGCTACGACTCCTACCAGGGCGAGCAGGAGTTC | CASSYDSYQGEQEF | once | TRBV5-1 | . | TRBJ2-7 | 14
TGTGCCTGGAGTGAGCAACAGGCGGCTGGAAACACCATATATTTT | CAWSEQQAAGNTIYF | . | TRBV30 | . | TRBJ1-3 | 15
TGTGCTACCAGTGGCCCGCAAGTTTATGGCTACACCTTC | CATSGPQVYGYTF | . | TRBV24-1 | . | TRBJ1-2 | 13
TGCAGTGCCGTCCCGGGACAGGGGGCAAGCGGTGAAGCTTTCTTT | CSAVPGQGASGEAFF | . | TRBV20-1 | TRBD1 | TRBJ1-1 | 15
TGTGCCAGCAGTTCACGGGGTGGGCGGCCTGAAGCTTTCTTT | CASSSRGGRPEAFF | medium-sized | TRBV25-1 | . | TRBJ1-1 | 14
TGTGCCAGCAGCAGGACTAGCACGAGCACCGGGGAGCTGTTTTTT | CASSRTSTSTGELFF | many | TRBV7-9 | TRBD2 | TRBJ2-2 | 15
TGTGCCAGTGGGACAGCCGGGACAGGGAGAACTGAAGCTTTCTTT | CASGTAGTGRTEAFF | many | TRBV19 | TRBD1 | TRBJ1-1 | 15
TGCGCCAGCAATCGTGATGGTACAGGGTATCAGCCCCAGCATTTT | CASNRDGTGYQPQHF | few | TRBV10-2 | . | TRBJ1-5 | 15
TGTGCCAGCAGCGAGGGTAACATGAACACTGAAGCTTTCTTT | CASSEGNMNTEAFF | many | TRBV5-5 | . | TRBJ1-1 | 14
TGTGCCAGCAGACCTTCCGGGTCAACCGACGGCTACACCTTC | CASRPSGSTDGYTF | few | TRBV6-1 | . | TRBJ1-2 | 14
TGTGCCAGCAGCTGGAGGGGGACTATCTACAATGAGCAGCTCTTC | CASSWRGTIYNEQLF | . | TRBV3-1 | . | TRBJ2-1 | 15
TGTGCCAGCAGGGACAGGGCCGGGAGGGCCTCGGAGACCCAGTACTTC | CASRDRAGRASETQYF | many | TRBV5-4 | . | TRBJ2-5 | 16
TGCAGTGCTAGAGCGGGACTCCTCTTGAATGGGCAGTTCTTC | CSARAGLLLNGQFF | . | TRBV20-1 | . | TRBJ2-1 | 14
TGTGCCAGTACGGACAGAGACGAGCAGTACTTC | CASTDRDEQYF | . | TRBV19 | . | TRBJ2-7 | 11
TGTGCCAGCAGTTACAACAGCAATCAGCCCCAGCATTTT | CASSYNSNQPQHF | . | TRBV3-1 | . | TRBJ1-5 | 13
TGTGCCAGCTCATCACCTCCACATTACAGAACAACCCTAGTCCCCGAGCAGTACTTC | CASSSPPHYRTTLVPEQYF | . | TRBV18 | . | TRBJ2-7 | 19
TGTGCCAGCAGTGCAATAGCGGCTACAACCTACGAGCAGTACTTC | CASSAIAATTYEQYF | medium-sized | TRBV6-1 | . | TRBJ2-7 | 15
TGCAGTGCTGGTGGACAGGGATCGAATTCACCCCTCCACTTT | CSAGGQGSNSPLHF | . | TRBV20-1 | TRBD1 | TRBJ1-6 | 14
TGCGCCAGCAGTCCCCAGAGGTCTGGGGCCAACGTCCTGACTTTC | CASSPQRSGANVLTF | . | TRBV6-1 | . | TRBJ2-6 | 15
TGTGCCAGTAGTCTACAGGGCTTGGCTAATGAAAAACTGTTTTTT | CASSLQGLANEKLFF | medium-sized | TRBV19 | . | TRBJ1-4 | 15
TGTGCCAGCAGCTCATCGACAGGGATTCTCTATGGCTACACCTTC | CASSSSTGILYGYTF | . | TRBV7-8 | TRBD1 | TRBJ1-2 | 15
TGTGCTAGCAGCCCCACAGGGGTTCGAGCAGAGACGCAGTATTTT | CASSPTGVRAETQYF | . | TRBV7-7 | TRBD1 | TRBJ2-3 | 15
TGCGCCAGCAGCTTGGCCTCTAGCGGGAGGACGGATACGCAGTATTTT | CASSLASSGRTDTQYF | medium-sized | TRBV5-1 | TRBD2 | TRBJ2-3 | 16
TGTGCCAGCAGCTTAGCTGGTAGGAGTATTGGAGTCAGAACCTACGAGCAGTACTTC | CASSLAGRSIGVRTYEQYF | . | TRBV7-2 | . | TRBJ2-7 | 19
TGTGCCAGCAGACAGACAGGGGCAAGTGAAAAACTGTTTTTT | CASRQTGASEKLFF | many | TRBV6-1 | TRBD1 | TRBJ1-4 | 14
TGTGCCAGCAGCTCCTATCCTATATCGTCCAATCAGCCCCAGCATTTT | CASSSYPISSNQPQHF | once | TRBV11-2 | . | TRBJ1-5 | 16
TGCTGTGCTGAGGTCTACTACGAGCAGTACTTC | CCAEVYYEQYF | . | TRBV20-1 | . | TRBJ2-7 | 11
TGTGCAAGAAGTTTATTGGAGTCTCAGCCCCAGCATTTT | CARSLLESQPQHF | few | TRBV12-3/TRBV12-4 | . | TRBJ1-5 | 13
TGTGCCAGTAAAGGGGGGGGCAACACCGGGGAGCTGTTTTTT | CASKGGGNTGELFF | medium-sized | TRBV19 | . | TRBJ2-2 | 14
TGTTCCAGCATAGTGGGGACTTACTCCTACGAGCAGTACTTC | CSSIVGTYSYEQYF | . | TRBV2 | . | TRBJ2-7 | 14
TGTGCCAGCAGTTACGTGGGGTACGAGCAGTACTTC | CASSYVGYEQYF | medium-sized | TRBV6-5 | . | TRBJ2-7 | 12
TGCAGTGCTAGAGGGGACGGCAGTTCACCCCTCCACTTT | CSARGDGSSPLHF | few | TRBV20-1 | . | TRBJ1-6 | 13
TGCAGTGCCCCCGATTCCGGGACTAGTGGGGATGAGCAGTTCTTC | CSAPDSGTSGDEQFF | medium-sized | TRBV20-1 | TRBD2 | TRBJ2-1 | 15
TGTGCCAGCAGTTGCGGGACAGGGTCACACGATGAGCAGTTCTTC | CASSCGTGSHDEQFF | few | TRBV12-3/TRBV12-4 | TRBD1 | TRBJ2-1 | 15
TGCGCCAGCAGAACCAGGACAGCCACAGATACGCAGTCTTTT | CASRTRTATDTQSF | . | TRBV10-2 | . | TRBJ2-3 | 14
TGTGCTAGCAGCTTATTGAGGGACAGCCCAGAGCAGTACTTC | CASSLLRDSPEQYF | few | TRBV7-7 | TRBD1 | TRBJ2-7 | 14
TGCAGTGCTAGCCGGGACAGGGGGCGTAGTGAGCAGTTCTTC | CSASRDRGRSEQFF | . | TRBV20-1 | TRBD1 | TRBJ2-1 | 14
TGCGCCAGCAGCAAATTGACGGGACAGGGTAGCACCGGGGAGCTGTTTTTT | CASSKLTGQGSTGELFF | medium-sized | TRBV5-1 | TRBD1 | TRBJ2-2 | 17
TGTGCCAGTAGATTGGGGACAGGGGGAGGCTATGGCTACACCTTC | CASRLGTGGGYGYTF | many | TRBV27 | TRBD1 | TRBJ1-2 | 15